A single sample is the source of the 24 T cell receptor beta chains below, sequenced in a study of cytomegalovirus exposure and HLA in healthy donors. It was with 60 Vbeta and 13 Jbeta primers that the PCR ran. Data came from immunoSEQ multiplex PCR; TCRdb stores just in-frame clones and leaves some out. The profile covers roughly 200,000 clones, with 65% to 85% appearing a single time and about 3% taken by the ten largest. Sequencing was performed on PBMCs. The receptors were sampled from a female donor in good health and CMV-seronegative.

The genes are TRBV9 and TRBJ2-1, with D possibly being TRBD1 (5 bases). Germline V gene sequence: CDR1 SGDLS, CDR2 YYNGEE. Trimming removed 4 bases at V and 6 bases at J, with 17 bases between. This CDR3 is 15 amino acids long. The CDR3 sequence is CASSPQGYYGNEQFF. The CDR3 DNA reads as TGTGCCAGCAGCCCCCAGGGATATTATGGCAATGAGCAGTTCTTC.

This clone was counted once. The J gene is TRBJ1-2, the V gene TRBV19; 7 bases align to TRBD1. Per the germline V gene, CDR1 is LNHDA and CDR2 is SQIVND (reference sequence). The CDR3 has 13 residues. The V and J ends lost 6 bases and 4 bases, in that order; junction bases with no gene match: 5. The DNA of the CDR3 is TGTGCCAGTAGGGACAGGCGCTCCTATGGCTACACCTTC. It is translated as CASRDRRSYGYTF.

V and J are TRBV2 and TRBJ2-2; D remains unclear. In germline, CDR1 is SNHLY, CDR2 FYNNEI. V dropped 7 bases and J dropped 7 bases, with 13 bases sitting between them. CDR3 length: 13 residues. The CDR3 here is CASKQGEDGELFF. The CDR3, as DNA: TGTGCCAGCAAGCAAGGAGAGGACGGGGAGCTGTTTTTT.

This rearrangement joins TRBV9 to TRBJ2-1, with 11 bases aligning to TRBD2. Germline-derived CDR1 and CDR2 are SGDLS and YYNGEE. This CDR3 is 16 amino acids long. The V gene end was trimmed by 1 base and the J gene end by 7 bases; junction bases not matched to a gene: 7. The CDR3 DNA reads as TGTGCCAGCAGCGTACCTTTAGCGGGGGGGCGGAATGAGCAGTTCTTC. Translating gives CASSVPLAGGRNEQFF.

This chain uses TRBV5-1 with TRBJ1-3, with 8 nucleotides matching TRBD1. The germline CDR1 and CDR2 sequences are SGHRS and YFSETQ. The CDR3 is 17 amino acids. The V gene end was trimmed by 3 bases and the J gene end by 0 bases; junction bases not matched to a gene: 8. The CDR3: CASSYRPGGLSGNTIYF. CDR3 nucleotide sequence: TGCGCCAGCAGCTACCGACCAGGGGGCCTCTCTGGAAACACCATATATTTT.

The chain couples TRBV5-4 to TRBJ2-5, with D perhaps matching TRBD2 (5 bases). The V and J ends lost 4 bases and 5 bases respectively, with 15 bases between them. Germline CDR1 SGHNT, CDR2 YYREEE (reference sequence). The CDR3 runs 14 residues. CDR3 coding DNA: TGTGCCAGCAGCCTTGGACTCGCACCCGAGACCCAGTACTTC. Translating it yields CASSLGLAPETQYF.

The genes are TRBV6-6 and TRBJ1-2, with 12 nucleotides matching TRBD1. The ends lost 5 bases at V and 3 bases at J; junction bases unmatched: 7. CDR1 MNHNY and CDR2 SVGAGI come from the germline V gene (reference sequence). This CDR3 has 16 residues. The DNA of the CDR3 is TGTGCCAGCAGTCCCGGGACAGGGGGCACGGACTATGGCTACACCTTC. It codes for CASSPGTGGTDYGYTF.

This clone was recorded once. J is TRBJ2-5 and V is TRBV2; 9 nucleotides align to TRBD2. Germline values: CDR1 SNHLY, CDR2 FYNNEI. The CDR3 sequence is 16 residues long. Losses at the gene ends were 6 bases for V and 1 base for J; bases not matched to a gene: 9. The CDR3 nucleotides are TGTGCCAGCAGGGCTGCGACTAGCGGAACCCAAGAGACCCAGTACTTC. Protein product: CASRAATSGTQETQYF.

CDR3 residues: CASRPTAPGELFF. The CDR3 DNA reads TGTGCCAGCAGACCCACAGCCCCCGGGGAGCTGTTTTTT. This chain joins TRBV7-2 and TRBJ2-2, with D hard to call. V was shortened by 6 bases and J by 6 bases, with 11 bases between the two germline ends. The length of the CDR3 is 13 residues. The germline V gene has CDR1 SGHTA and CDR2 FQGNSA.

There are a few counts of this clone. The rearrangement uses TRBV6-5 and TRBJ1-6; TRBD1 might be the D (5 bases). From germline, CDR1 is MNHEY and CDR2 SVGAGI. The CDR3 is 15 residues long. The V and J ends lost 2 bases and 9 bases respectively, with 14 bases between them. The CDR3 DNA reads TGTGCCAGCAGTTACGGGGGGGGAGGGATTTCACCCCTCCACTTT. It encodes CASSYGGGGISPLHF.

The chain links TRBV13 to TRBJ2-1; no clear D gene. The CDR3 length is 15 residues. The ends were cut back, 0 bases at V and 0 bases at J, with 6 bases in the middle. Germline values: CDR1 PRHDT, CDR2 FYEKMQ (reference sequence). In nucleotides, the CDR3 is TGTGCCAGCAGCTTAGGGCTCAGCTCCTACAATGAGCAGTTCTTC. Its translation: CASSLGLSSYNEQFF.

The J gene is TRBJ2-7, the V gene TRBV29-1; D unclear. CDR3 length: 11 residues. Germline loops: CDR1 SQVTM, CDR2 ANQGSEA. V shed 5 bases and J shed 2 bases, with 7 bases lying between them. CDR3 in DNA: TGCAGCGTTCATTTTGCCTACGAGCAGTACTTC. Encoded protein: CSVHFAYEQYF.

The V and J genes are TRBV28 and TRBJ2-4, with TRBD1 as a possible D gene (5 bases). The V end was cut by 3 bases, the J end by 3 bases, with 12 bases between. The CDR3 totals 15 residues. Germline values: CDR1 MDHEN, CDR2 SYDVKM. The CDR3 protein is CASSFSGLVKNIQYF. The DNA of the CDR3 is TGTGCCAGCAGTTTTTCAGGGTTGGTCAAAAACATTCAGTACTTC.

The CDR3 region is CASSSSSNQPQHF. The CDR3, as DNA: TGTGCCAGCAGCTCGAGTAGCAATCAGCCCCAGCATTTT. This chain uses TRBV11-2 with TRBJ1-5; no clear D gene. The CDR3 is made up of 13 amino acids. Germline CDR1 reads SGHAT; CDR2 reads FQNNGV. The V gene lost 4 bases and the J gene lost 0 bases, with 4 bases spanning the gap.

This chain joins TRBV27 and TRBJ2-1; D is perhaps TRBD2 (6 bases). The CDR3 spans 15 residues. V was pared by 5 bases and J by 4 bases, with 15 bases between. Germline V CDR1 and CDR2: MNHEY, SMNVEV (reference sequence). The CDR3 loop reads CASSNGVAGYNEQFF. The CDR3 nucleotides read TGTGCCAGCAGTAACGGGGTGGCGGGGTACAATGAGCAGTTCTTC.

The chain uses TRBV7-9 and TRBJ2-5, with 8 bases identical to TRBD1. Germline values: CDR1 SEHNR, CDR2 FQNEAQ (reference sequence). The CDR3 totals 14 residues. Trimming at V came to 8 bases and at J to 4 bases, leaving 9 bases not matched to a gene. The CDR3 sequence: CASAQAGGIETQYF. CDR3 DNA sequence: TGTGCCAGCGCCCAGGCAGGGGGCATAGAGACCCAGTACTTC.

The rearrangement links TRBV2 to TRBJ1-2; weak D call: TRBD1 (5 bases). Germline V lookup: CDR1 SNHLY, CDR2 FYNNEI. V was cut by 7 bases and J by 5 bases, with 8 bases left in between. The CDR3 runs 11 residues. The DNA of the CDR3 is TGTGCCAGCAATCCAGGGTATGGCTACACCTTC. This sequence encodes CASNPGYGYTF. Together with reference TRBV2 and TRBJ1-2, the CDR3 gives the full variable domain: EPEVTQTPSHQVTQMGQEVILRCVPISNHLYFYWYRQILGQKVEFLVSFYNNEISEKSEIFDDQFSVERPDGSNFTLKIRSTKLEDSAMYFCASNPGYGYTFGSGTRLTVV.

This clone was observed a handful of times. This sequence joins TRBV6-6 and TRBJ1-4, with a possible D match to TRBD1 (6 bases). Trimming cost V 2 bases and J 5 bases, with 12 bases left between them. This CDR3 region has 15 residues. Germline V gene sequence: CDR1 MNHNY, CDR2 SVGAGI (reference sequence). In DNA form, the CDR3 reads TGTGCCAGCAGTTACAGCGGGGGCCTAAATGAAAAACTGTTTTTT. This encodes CASSYSGGLNEKLFF.

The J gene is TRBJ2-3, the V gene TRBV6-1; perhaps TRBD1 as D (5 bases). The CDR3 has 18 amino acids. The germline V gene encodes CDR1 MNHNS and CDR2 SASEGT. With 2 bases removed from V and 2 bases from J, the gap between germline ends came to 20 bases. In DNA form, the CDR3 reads TGTGCCAGCAGTGAAAGGGGCCCTCCGGAAGACCCCACAGATACGCAGTATTTT. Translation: CASSERGPPEDPTDTQYF.

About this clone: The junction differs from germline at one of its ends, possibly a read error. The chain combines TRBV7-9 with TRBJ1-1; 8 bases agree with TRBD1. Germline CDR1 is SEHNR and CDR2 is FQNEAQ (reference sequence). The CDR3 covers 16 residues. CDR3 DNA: TGTTCCAGCAGCTTAATGGGAAGACAGGGGCGGACTGAAGCTTTCTTT. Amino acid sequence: CSSSLMGRQGRTEAFF.

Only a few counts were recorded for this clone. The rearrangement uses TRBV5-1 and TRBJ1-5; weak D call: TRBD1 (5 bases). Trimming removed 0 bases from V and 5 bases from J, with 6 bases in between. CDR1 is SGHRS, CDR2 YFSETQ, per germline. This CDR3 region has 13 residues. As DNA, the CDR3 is TGCGCCAGCAGCTTGGGGGGGGATCAGCCCCAGCATTTT. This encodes CASSLGGDQPQHF.

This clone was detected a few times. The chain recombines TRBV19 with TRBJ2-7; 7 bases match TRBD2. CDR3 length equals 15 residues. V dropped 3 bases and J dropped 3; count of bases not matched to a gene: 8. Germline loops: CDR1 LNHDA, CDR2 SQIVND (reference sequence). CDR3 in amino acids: CASSIDGGSRYEQYF. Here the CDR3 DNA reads TGTGCCAGTAGTATCGATGGCGGGAGTCGCTACGAGCAGTACTTC.

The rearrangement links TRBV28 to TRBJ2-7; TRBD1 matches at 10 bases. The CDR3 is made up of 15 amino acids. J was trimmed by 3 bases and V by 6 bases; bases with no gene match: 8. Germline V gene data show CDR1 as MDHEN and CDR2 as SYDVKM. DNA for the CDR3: TGTGCCAGCAGCTCACCGGGACAGGGGTTCTACGAGCAGTACTTC. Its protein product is CASSSPGQGFYEQYF.

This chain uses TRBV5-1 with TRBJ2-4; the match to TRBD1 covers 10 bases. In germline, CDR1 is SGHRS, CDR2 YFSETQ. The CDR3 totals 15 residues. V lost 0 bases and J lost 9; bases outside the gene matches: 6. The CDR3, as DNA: TGCGCCAGCAGCTTGGGACAGGGGGCCTTGGGCATTCAGTACTTC. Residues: CASSLGQGALGIQYF.